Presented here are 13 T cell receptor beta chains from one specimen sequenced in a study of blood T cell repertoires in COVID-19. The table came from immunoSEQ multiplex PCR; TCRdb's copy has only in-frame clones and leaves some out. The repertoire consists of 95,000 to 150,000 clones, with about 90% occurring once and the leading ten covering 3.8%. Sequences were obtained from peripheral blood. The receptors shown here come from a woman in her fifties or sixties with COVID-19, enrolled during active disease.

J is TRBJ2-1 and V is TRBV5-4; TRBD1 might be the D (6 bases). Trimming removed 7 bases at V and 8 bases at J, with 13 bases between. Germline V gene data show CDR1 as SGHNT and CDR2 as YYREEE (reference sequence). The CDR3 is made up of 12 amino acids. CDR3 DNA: TGTGCCAGCGGCGGACAGCCCCATGAGCAGTTCTTC. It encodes CASGGQPHEQFF.

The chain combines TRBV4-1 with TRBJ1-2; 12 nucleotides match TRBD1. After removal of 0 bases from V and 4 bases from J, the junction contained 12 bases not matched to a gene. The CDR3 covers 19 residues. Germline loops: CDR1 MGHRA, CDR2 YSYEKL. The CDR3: CASSQDSLGQGAEAYGYTF. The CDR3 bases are TGCGCCAGCAGCCAAGACTCGCTGGGACAGGGGGCGGAGGCCTATGGCTACACCTTC.

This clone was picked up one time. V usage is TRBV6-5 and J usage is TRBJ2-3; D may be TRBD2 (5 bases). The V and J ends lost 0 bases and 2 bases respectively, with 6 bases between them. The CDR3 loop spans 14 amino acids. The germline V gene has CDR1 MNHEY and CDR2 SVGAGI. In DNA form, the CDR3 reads TGTGCCAGCAGTTACTCACGGGACACAGATACGCAGTATTTT. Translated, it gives CASSYSRDTDTQYF.

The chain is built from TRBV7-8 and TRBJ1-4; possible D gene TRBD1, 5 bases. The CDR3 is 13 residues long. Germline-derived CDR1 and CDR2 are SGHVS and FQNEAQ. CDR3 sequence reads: CAAAGATNEKLFF. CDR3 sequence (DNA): TGTGCGGCGGCGGGGGCAACTAATGAAAAACTGTTTTTT.

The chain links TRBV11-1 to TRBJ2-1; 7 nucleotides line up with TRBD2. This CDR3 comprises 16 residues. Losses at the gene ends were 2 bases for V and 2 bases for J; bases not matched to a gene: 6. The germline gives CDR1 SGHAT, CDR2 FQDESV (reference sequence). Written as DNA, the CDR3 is TGTGCCAGCAGCTTATACGGCGGGGGAACCTACAATGAGCAGTTCTTC. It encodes CASSLYGGGTYNEQFF.

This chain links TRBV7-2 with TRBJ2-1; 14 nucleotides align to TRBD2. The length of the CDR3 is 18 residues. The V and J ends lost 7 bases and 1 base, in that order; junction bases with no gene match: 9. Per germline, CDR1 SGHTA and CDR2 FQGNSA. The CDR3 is CASNYGLAGGQSYNEQFF. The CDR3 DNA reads TGTGCCAGCAACTACGGACTAGCGGGGGGTCAATCCTACAATGAGCAGTTCTTC.

CDR3 in DNA: TGTGCCAGCAGCCCCCGACAGGGGGGGACGACTGAAGCTTTCTTT. This gives the protein CASSPRQGGTTEAFF. The rearrangement joins TRBV7-2 to TRBJ1-1, with 9 bases fitting TRBD1. With 5 bases clipped from V and 5 bases from J, the junction kept 9 bases outside the gene matches. CDR1 and CDR2 from the germline V gene are SGHTA and FQGNSA. This CDR3 has 15 residues.

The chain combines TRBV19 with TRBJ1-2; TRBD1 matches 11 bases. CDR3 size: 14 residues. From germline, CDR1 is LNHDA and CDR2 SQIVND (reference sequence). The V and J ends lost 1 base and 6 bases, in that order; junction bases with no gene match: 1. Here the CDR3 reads CASSIGTGGHGYTF. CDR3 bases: TGTGCCAGTAGTATAGGGACAGGGGGCCATGGCTACACCTTC.

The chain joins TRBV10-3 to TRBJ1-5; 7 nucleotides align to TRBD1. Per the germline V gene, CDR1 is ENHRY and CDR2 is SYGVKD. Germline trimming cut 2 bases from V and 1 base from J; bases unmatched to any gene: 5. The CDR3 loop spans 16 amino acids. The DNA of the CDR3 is TGTGCCATCAGTGAGCCTCCGGGACAGAGCAATCAGCCCCAGCATTTT. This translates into CAISEPPGQSNQPQHF.

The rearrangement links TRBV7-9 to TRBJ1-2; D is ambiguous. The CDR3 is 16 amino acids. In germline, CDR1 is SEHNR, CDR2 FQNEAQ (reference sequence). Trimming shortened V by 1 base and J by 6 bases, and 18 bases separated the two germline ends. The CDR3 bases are TGTGCCAGCAGCTTAGGTCCTCTCAACCCGAGGGATGGCTACACCTTC. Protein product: CASSLGPLNPRDGYTF.

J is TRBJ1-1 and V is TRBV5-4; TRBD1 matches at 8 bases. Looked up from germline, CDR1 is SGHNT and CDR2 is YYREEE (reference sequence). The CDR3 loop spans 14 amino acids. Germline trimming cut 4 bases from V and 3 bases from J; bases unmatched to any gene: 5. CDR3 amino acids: CASSGSRGHTEAFF. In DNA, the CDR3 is TGTGCCAGCAGCGGAAGCAGGGGGCACACTGAAGCTTTCTTT.

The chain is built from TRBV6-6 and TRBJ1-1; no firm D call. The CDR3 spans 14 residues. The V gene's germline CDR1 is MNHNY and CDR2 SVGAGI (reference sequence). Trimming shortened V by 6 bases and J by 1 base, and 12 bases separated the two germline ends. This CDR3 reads CASRSPVENTEAFF. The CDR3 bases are TGTGCCAGCAGGTCGCCGGTAGAGAACACTGAAGCTTTCTTT.

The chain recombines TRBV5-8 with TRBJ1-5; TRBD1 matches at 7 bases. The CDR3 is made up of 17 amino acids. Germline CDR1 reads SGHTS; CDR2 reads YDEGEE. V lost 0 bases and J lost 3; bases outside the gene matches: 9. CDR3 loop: CASSLEFGDSLNQPQHF. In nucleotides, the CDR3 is TGTGCCAGCAGCTTGGAATTCGGGGACAGCCTCAATCAGCCCCAGCATTTT.